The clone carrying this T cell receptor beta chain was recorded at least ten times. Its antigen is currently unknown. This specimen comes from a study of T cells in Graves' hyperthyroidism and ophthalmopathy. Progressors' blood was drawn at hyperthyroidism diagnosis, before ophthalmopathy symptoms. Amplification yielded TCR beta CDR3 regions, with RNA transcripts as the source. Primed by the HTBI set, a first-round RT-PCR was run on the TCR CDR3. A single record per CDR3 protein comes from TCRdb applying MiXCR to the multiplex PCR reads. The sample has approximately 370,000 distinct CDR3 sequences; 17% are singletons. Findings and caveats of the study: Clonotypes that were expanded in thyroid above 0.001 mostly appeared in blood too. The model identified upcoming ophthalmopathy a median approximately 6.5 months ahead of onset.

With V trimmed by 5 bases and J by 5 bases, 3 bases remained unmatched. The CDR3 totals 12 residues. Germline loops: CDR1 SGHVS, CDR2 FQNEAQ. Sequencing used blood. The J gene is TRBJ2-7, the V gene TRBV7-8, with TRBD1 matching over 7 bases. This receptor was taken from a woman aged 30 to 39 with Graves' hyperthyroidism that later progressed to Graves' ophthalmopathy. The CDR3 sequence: CASSQQGDEQYF. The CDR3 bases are TGTGCCAGCAGCCAGCAGGGGGACGAGCAGTACTTC.